This TCR beta chain was identified during a study of blood T cells in healthy people across ages. A second PCR, run for roughly 7 to 11 cycles, used a sample-barcoded 5' primer plus a J-beta primer mix. TCRdb reanalysed the 5' RACE reads using MiXCR and keeps one entry per CDR3 protein. The sample has fewer than 800,000 distinct CDR3 sequences; approximately 21% are singletons. All donors came from Russia, were Caucasian and healthy, and spanned ages roughly 6 to 100. Donors each provided roughly 11 milliliters of peripheral blood. This clonotype was counted ten times or more. Its antigen is undetermined. General observations from the study: The study regarded diversity estimates from one million T cells as underestimates.

The CDR3 runs 11 residues. From germline, CDR1 is SQVTM and CDR2 ANQGSEA. Trimming left V 6 bases short and J 11 bases short, with 13 bases between. Input material: blood. This sequence was found in a man aged 65 to 79 in good health. The chain combines TRBV29-1 with TRBJ1-4, with D unclear. The CDR3 loop reads CSVIQDNKLFF. The CDR3 DNA reads TGCAGCGTAATACAAGATAACAAACTGTTTTTT.